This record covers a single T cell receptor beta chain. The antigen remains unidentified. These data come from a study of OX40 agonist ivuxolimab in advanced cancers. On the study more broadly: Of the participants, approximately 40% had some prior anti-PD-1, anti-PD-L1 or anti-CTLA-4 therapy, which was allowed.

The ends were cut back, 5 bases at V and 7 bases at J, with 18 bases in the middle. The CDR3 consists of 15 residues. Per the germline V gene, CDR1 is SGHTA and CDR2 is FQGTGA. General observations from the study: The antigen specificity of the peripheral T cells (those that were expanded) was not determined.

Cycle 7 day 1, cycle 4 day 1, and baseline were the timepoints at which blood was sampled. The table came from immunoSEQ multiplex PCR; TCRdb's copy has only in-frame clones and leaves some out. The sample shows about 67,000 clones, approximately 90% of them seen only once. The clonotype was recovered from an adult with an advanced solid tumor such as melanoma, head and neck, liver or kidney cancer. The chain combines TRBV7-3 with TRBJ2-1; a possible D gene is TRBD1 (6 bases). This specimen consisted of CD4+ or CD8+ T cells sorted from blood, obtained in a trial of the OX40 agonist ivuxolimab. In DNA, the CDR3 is TGTGCCAGCAGCACAGGGTGGGCTGCCGATAATGAGCAGTTCTTC. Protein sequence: CASSTGWAADNEQFF.